The rows below give T cell receptor beta chains drawn from one sample of a study of OX40 agonist ivuxolimab in advanced cancers. TCRdb's table, derived via immunoSEQ multiplex PCR, lists solely in-frame clones and lacks some. The repertoire holds some 74,000 clones, with roughly four fifths as singletons. Sequenced material: CD4+ or CD8+ T cells sorted from blood, taken in a trial of the OX40 agonist ivuxolimab. Receptors were obtained from an adult with an advanced solid tumor such as melanoma, head and neck, liver or kidney cancer. CDR3s include the opening cysteine and the closing phenylalanine or tryptophan. A D gene is named only where the DNA matches it firmly. Clone sizes are given selectively: once, few, many, or a class where the clone is expanded.

abundance: -; v_gene: TRBV5-8; d_gene: TRBD1; j_gene: TRBJ2-3; CDR3nt: TGTGCCAGCAGCTTATATAGGGGGCTCCGCACAGATACGCAGTATTTT; CDR3aa: CASSLYRGLRTDTQYF
abundance: -; v_gene: TRBV7-6; d_gene: TRBD1; j_gene: TRBJ1-5; CDR3nt: TGTGCCAGCAGCTTGGGGACAGGCAGCAATCAGCCCCAGCATTTT; CDR3aa: CASSLGTGSNQPQHF
abundance: -; v_gene: TRBV18; d_gene: -; j_gene: TRBJ2-3; CDR3nt: TGTGCCAGCTCACCGTGGGCTGAAGGCACAGATACGCAGTATTTT; CDR3aa: CASSPWAEGTDTQYF
abundance: -; v_gene: TRBV13; d_gene: -; j_gene: TRBJ1-5; CDR3nt: TGTGCCAGCAGCCCGGATGGGGATCAGCCCCAGCATTTT; CDR3aa: CASSPDGDQPQHF
abundance: -; v_gene: TRBV15; d_gene: TRBD2; j_gene: TRBJ2-1; CDR3nt: TGTGCCACCAGCAGAGGACCGGGACTAGCATACAATGAGCAGTTCTTC; CDR3aa: CATSRGPGLAYNEQFF
abundance: -; v_gene: TRBV27; d_gene: -; j_gene: TRBJ2-2; CDR3nt: TGTGCCAGCAGTTTCTCAGGGGCGGCCACCGGGGAGCTGTTTTTT; CDR3aa: CASSFSGAATGELFF
abundance: -; v_gene: TRBV7-9; d_gene: -; j_gene: TRBJ1-2; CDR3nt: TGTGCCAGCAGCCAAGCGACAAGATACTATGGCTACACCTTC; CDR3aa: CASSQATRYYGYTF
abundance: -; v_gene: TRBV2; d_gene: -; j_gene: TRBJ2-5; CDR3nt: TGTGCCAGCAGTCCAGCGGGCAAAGAGGAGACCCAGTACTTC; CDR3aa: CASSPAGKEETQYF
abundance: -; v_gene: TRBV28; d_gene: -; j_gene: TRBJ2-3; CDR3nt: TGTGCCAGCAGGCTGGACAGCACAGATACGCAGTATTTT; CDR3aa: CASRLDSTDTQYF
abundance: -; v_gene: TRBV7-6; d_gene: -; j_gene: TRBJ1-4; CDR3nt: TGTGCCAGCAGCTTAGGGGATGGTGGGAATGAAAAACTGTTTTTT; CDR3aa: CASSLGDGGNEKLFF
abundance: once; v_gene: TRBV29-1; d_gene: TRBD1; j_gene: TRBJ1-2; CDR3nt: TGCAGCGTTGAAGATCAAACACAAGGTTGGACAGGGATCCTTGAGGGGTATGGCTACACCTTC; CDR3aa: CSVEDQTQGWTGILEGYGYTF
abundance: -; v_gene: TRBV18; d_gene: -; j_gene: TRBJ2-7; CDR3nt: TGTGCCAGCTCGCCCGGGACCCACCGTGACGAGCAGTACTTC; CDR3aa: CASSPGTHRDEQYF
abundance: -; v_gene: TRBV2; d_gene: -; j_gene: TRBJ2-3; CDR3nt: TGTGCCAGCAGTGATTCGACAGATACGCAGTATTTT; CDR3aa: CASSDSTDTQYF
abundance: -; v_gene: TRBV19; d_gene: TRBD2; j_gene: TRBJ2-5; CDR3nt: TGTGCCAGTAGGCGATTAGGCCTAGCGGGGGGTCGAGAGACCCAGTACTTC; CDR3aa: CASRRLGLAGGRETQYF
abundance: -; v_gene: TRBV18; d_gene: -; j_gene: TRBJ2-3; CDR3nt: TGTGCCAGCTCACCATCTGGAGCGTACCACACAGATACGCAGTATTTT; CDR3aa: CASSPSGAYHTDTQYF
abundance: -; v_gene: TRBV28; d_gene: -; j_gene: TRBJ2-6; CDR3nt: TGTGCCAGCAGTTTAGGGTTATTGAGGGGGGGGGCTGGGGCCAACGTCCTGACTTTC; CDR3aa: CASSLGLLRGGAGANVLTF
abundance: -; v_gene: TRBV5-8; d_gene: -; j_gene: TRBJ2-7; CDR3nt: TGTGCCAGCAGCTTGAGCGGAGGCTACGAGCAGTACTTC; CDR3aa: CASSLSGGYEQYF
abundance: -; v_gene: TRBV28; d_gene: -; j_gene: TRBJ2-3; CDR3nt: TGTGCCACCCTTAGCCGGGGGGCTGGAGATACGCAGTATTTT; CDR3aa: CATLSRGAGDTQYF
abundance: -; v_gene: TRBV6-1; d_gene: -; j_gene: TRBJ2-3; CDR3nt: TGTGCCAGCAGTGACAAACAGGTCACAGATACGCAGTATTTT; CDR3aa: CASSDKQVTDTQYF
abundance: -; v_gene: TRBV11-3; d_gene: TRBD1; j_gene: TRBJ2-2; CDR3nt: TGTGCCAGCAGCTTGTCGTCAGGGGGCTTGACCGGGGAGCTGTTTTTT; CDR3aa: CASSLSSGGLTGELFF
abundance: -; v_gene: TRBV28; d_gene: -; j_gene: TRBJ2-3; CDR3nt: TGTGCCAGCGCTAAAGGGGGTAGCACAGATACGCAGTATTTT; CDR3aa: CASAKGGSTDTQYF
abundance: -; v_gene: TRBV19; d_gene: -; j_gene: TRBJ2-1; CDR3nt: TGTGCCAGTAGTATTGTGGGGGGCGGGCATGAGCAGTTCTTC; CDR3aa: CASSIVGGGHEQFF
abundance: -; v_gene: TRBV7-2; d_gene: TRBD1; j_gene: TRBJ2-7; CDR3nt: TGTGCCAGCAGCTTAGTCTCCTCGGACAGGGATGGGTTGGGGCAGTACTTC; CDR3aa: CASSLVSSDRDGLGQYF
abundance: few; v_gene: TRBV11-2; d_gene: -; j_gene: TRBJ2-7; CDR3nt: TGTGCCAGCAGCTTAGGGACCAGCTCCTACGAGCAGTACTTC; CDR3aa: CASSLGTSSYEQYF
abundance: -; v_gene: TRBV15; d_gene: -; j_gene: TRBJ1-5; CDR3nt: TGTGCCACCAGCAGAGATTCGGGTTTCAATCAGCCCCAGCATTTT; CDR3aa: CATSRDSGFNQPQHF
abundance: few; v_gene: TRBV11-3; d_gene: -; j_gene: TRBJ2-5; CDR3nt: TGTGCCAGCAGCCAGTACCAAGAGACCCAGTACTTC; CDR3aa: CASSQYQETQYF
abundance: -; v_gene: TRBV25-1; d_gene: TRBD2; j_gene: TRBJ2-5; CDR3nt: TGTGCCAGCAGTGGCCGGGACTACGAAGAGACCCAGTACTTC; CDR3aa: CASSGRDYEETQYF
abundance: once; v_gene: TRBV5-6; d_gene: -; j_gene: TRBJ2-2; CDR3nt: TGTGCCAGCAGCTCCTCGTCCTACTCCCTGGGACACACCGGGGAGCTGTTTTTT; CDR3aa: CASSSSSYSLGHTGELFF
abundance: -; v_gene: TRBV27; d_gene: -; j_gene: TRBJ2-6; CDR3nt: TGTGCCAGCGGCACCAACTCTGGGGCCAACGTCCTGACTTTC; CDR3aa: CASGTNSGANVLTF
abundance: -; v_gene: TRBV4-1; d_gene: -; j_gene: TRBJ2-1; CDR3nt: TGCGCCAGCAGCCAAGTAGTAGTCAATGAGCAGTTCTTC; CDR3aa: CASSQVVVNEQFF
abundance: -; v_gene: TRBV19; d_gene: -; j_gene: TRBJ1-5; CDR3nt: TGTGCCAGTAGTACGACCACAGGGTCTGGCAATCAGCCCCAGCATTTT; CDR3aa: CASSTTTGSGNQPQHF
abundance: -; v_gene: TRBV5-1; d_gene: TRBD1; j_gene: TRBJ2-7; CDR3nt: TGCGCCAGCAGCCCGACAGGGACAGGGATGGGCGAGCAGTACTTC; CDR3aa: CASSPTGTGMGEQYF
abundance: -; v_gene: TRBV9; d_gene: -; j_gene: TRBJ2-2; CDR3nt: TGTGCCAGCAGCCCTCAGGACTCCGGGGAGCTGTTTTTT; CDR3aa: CASSPQDSGELFF
abundance: few; v_gene: TRBV6-1; d_gene: TRBD1; j_gene: TRBJ2-7; CDR3nt: TGTGCCAGCAGTGTTGGGACAGGGGGCCCCTACGAGCAGTACTTC; CDR3aa: CASSVGTGGPYEQYF
abundance: -; v_gene: TRBV5-1; d_gene: -; j_gene: TRBJ2-3; CDR3nt: TGCGCCAGCAGCTTGACTGTTTCCACAGATACGCAGTATTTT; CDR3aa: CASSLTVSTDTQYF
abundance: -; v_gene: TRBV9; d_gene: TRBD2; j_gene: TRBJ2-5; CDR3nt: TGTGCCAGCAGTGCCCTGGGGGGGACTAGCGGACAAGAGACCCAGTACTTC; CDR3aa: CASSALGGTSGQETQYF
abundance: -; v_gene: TRBV15; d_gene: -; j_gene: TRBJ2-2; CDR3nt: TGTGCCACCAGCAGAGATATTGGAGTAGCGAACACCGGGGAGCTGTTTTTT; CDR3aa: CATSRDIGVANTGELFF
abundance: -; v_gene: TRBV5-1; d_gene: -; j_gene: TRBJ2-2; CDR3nt: TGCGCCAGCAGCTTGGTGCCCCACGGGGAGCTGTTTTTT; CDR3aa: CASSLVPHGELFF
abundance: -; v_gene: TRBV7-2; d_gene: -; j_gene: TRBJ2-3; CDR3nt: TGTGCCAGCAGCGCATTAGTGGGCACAGATACGCAGTATTTT; CDR3aa: CASSALVGTDTQYF
abundance: medium-sized; v_gene: TRBV28; d_gene: TRBD2; j_gene: TRBJ2-7; CDR3nt: TGTGCCAGCAGCCCCTCAAGCGGGAGGGTATTCGAGCAGTACTTC; CDR3aa: CASSPSSGRVFEQYF
abundance: once; v_gene: TRBV9; d_gene: TRBD2; j_gene: TRBJ2-3; CDR3nt: TGTGCCAGCAGCGTAGCGTCTAGCGGAAGCACAGATACGCAGTATTTT; CDR3aa: CASSVASSGSTDTQYF
abundance: -; v_gene: TRBV4-2; d_gene: -; j_gene: TRBJ1-6; CDR3nt: TGTGCCAGCAGCCAGGCCACCGGGACCTCTTCACCCCTCCACTTT; CDR3aa: CASSQATGTSSPLHF
abundance: -; v_gene: TRBV5-4; d_gene: -; j_gene: TRBJ2-2; CDR3nt: TGTGCCAGCAGCTTGAGGGGGGGGACCGGGGAGCTGTTTTTT; CDR3aa: CASSLRGGTGELFF
abundance: -; v_gene: TRBV7-6; d_gene: TRBD1; j_gene: TRBJ2-5; CDR3nt: TGTGCCAGCAGCCTTAACAGGGGAAGCGGAGAGACCCAGTACTTC; CDR3aa: CASSLNRGSGETQYF
abundance: -; v_gene: TRBV7-6; d_gene: TRBD2; j_gene: TRBJ2-1; CDR3nt: TGTGCCAGCAGCTTACGGGTAGCGGGAGCTTACAATGAGCAGTTCTTC; CDR3aa: CASSLRVAGAYNEQFF
abundance: -; v_gene: TRBV5-8; d_gene: -; j_gene: TRBJ1-5; CDR3nt: TGTGCCAGCAGCTCGGGATTTAGCGGGAATCAGCCCCAGCATTTT; CDR3aa: CASSSGFSGNQPQHF
abundance: few; v_gene: TRBV19; d_gene: -; j_gene: TRBJ2-7; CDR3nt: TGTGCCAGTAGTATGCGAGGCAGTCACCCCTCCTACGAGCAGTACTTC; CDR3aa: CASSMRGSHPSYEQYF
abundance: -; v_gene: TRBV5-5; d_gene: TRBD1; j_gene: TRBJ1-2; CDR3nt: TGTGCCAGCAGCTCGACAGGGGACTATGGCTACACCTTC; CDR3aa: CASSSTGDYGYTF